Listed below are T cell receptor beta chains from one sample, sequenced in a study of cytomegalovirus exposure and HLA in healthy donors. Sequencing used immunoSEQ multiplex PCR; TCRdb keeps in-frame clones, though not all of them. The data hold roughly 130,000 clones, with roughly three fifths observed a single time. The specimen sequenced was PBMCs. Source of these receptors: a woman aged 40 to 50 in good health and CMV-seropositive. CDR3s include the opening cysteine and the closing phenylalanine or tryptophan. D genes are given only for firm matches. The size field is filled for only some rows; it gives once, few, many or a size class.

TRBV9	TRBD1	TRBJ1-1	-	CASSGETGALNTEAFF	TGTGCCAGCAGCGGAGAGACAGGGGCCCTGAACACTGAAGCTTTCTTT
TRBV7-2	-	TRBJ2-4	-	CASSLGGGPKNIQYF	TGTGCCAGCAGCTTAGGGGGGGGCCCCAAAAACATTCAGTACTTC
TRBV30	TRBD2	TRBJ2-1	-	CAWSESGGAYNEQFF	TGTGCCTGGAGTGAAAGCGGGGGGGCCTACAATGAGCAGTTCTTC
TRBV27	-	TRBJ2-2	-	CASSTNTGELFF	TGTGCCAGCAGTACAAACACCGGGGAGCTGTTTTTT
TRBV27	TRBD1	TRBJ2-7	-	CASSRTGDEQYF	TGTGCCAGCAGTCGGACAGGAGACGAGCAGTACTTC
TRBV4-2	TRBD2	TRBJ2-7	once	CASSQEKASGRGEQYF	TGTGCCAGCAGCCAAGAAAAGGCTAGCGGGAGGGGCGAGCAGTACTTC
TRBV10-3	-	TRBJ1-4	once	CAISKNSPPGGEKLFF	TGTGCCATCAGCAAGAACTCTCCCCCGGGGGGTGAAAAACTGTTTTTT
TRBV5-1	TRBD1	TRBJ2-2	-	CASSIQGLNTGELFF	TGCGCCAGCAGCATACAGGGGTTGAACACCGGGGAGCTGTTTTTT
TRBV27	-	TRBJ2-3	-	CASSSRDFTDTQYF	TGTGCCAGCAGTTCCCGGGACTTCACAGATACGCAGTATTTT
TRBV7-9	-	TRBJ2-2	-	CARQPPRNTGELFF	TGTGCCAGACAGCCCCCCCGGAACACCGGGGAGCTGTTTTTT
TRBV28	TRBD1	TRBJ1-4	-	CASRLQGTNEKLFF	TGTGCCAGCAGGCTACAGGGGACTAATGAAAAACTGTTTTTT
TRBV19	-	TRBJ1-1	few	CASSIRGRETEAFF	TGTGCCAGTAGTATTAGGGGGAGGGAGACTGAAGCTTTCTTT
TRBV18	-	TRBJ1-1	few	CASSPAVNTEAFF	TGTGCCAGCTCACCAGCGGTGAACACTGAAGCTTTCTTT
TRBV9	TRBD2	TRBJ2-7	-	CASSRAGAYEQYF	TGTGCCAGCTCCCGAGCGGGAGCCTACGAGCAGTACTTC
TRBV19	-	TRBJ1-1	-	CASSIGGMNTEAFF	TGTGCCAGTAGTATCGGGGGAATGAACACTGAAGCTTTCTTT
TRBV5-4	TRBD1	TRBJ1-1	-	CASSGRDRGTEAFF	TGTGCCAGCAGCGGAAGGGACAGGGGGACTGAAGCTTTCTTT
TRBV15	TRBD1	TRBJ2-7	-	CATSRRGGQPYEQYF	TGTGCCACCAGCAGACGTGGGGGACAGCCCTACGAGCAGTACTTC
TRBV14	-	TRBJ1-3	-	CASSHKTGNSGNTIYF	TGTGCCAGCAGCCATAAAACAGGGAATTCTGGAAACACCATATATTTT
TRBV5-8	-	TRBJ1-2	-	CASSHEADFNYGYTF	TGTGCCAGCAGCCACGAGGCGGATTTTAACTATGGCTACACCTTC
TRBV19	-	TRBJ1-2	few	CASSIGGSGYTF	TGTGCCAGTAGTATTGGAGGAAGTGGCTACACCTTC
TRBV6-4	TRBD1	TRBJ1-4	-	CASRTQGSNEKLFF	TGTGCCAGCAGGACACAGGGGTCTAATGAAAAACTGTTTTTT
TRBV7-9	-	TRBJ1-1	-	CASSLDGRGGTGRRTEAFF	TGTGCCAGCAGCTTAGATGGACGTGGGGGAACAGGGCGAAGGACTGAAGCTTTCTTT
TRBV10-1	-	TRBJ1-1	-	CASSERVDTEAFF	TGCGCCAGCAGTGAGCGGGTAGACACTGAAGCTTTCTTT
TRBV7-7	TRBD2	TRBJ2-1	few	CASSRDYGHNEQFF	TGTGCTAGCAGTCGGGACTACGGCCACAATGAGCAGTTCTTC
TRBV5-1	-	TRBJ1-4	-	CASSLAGGGEGKLFF	TGCGCCAGCAGCTTGGCTGGGGGCGGAGAGGGAAAACTGTTTTTT
TRBV5-1	-	TRBJ1-3	-	CASRGTSSGNTIYF	TGCGCCAGTAGGGGAACGAGCTCTGGAAACACCATATATTTT